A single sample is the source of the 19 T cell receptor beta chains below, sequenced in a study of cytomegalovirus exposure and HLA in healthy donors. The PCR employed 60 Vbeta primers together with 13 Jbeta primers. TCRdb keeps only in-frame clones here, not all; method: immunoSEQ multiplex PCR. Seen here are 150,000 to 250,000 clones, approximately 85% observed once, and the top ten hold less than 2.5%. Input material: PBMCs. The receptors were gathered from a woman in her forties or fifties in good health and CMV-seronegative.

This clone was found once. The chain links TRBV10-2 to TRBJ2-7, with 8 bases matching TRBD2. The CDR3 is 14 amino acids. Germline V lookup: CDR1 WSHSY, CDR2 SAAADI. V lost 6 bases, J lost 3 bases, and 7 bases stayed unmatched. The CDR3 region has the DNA TGCGCCAGCAGCGGGGGGGACTCTCACTACGAGCAGTACTTC. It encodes CASSGGDSHYEQYF.

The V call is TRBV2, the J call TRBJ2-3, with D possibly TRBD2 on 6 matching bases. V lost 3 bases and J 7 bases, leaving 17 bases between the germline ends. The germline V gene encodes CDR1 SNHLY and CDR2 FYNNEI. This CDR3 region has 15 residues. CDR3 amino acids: CASSDGTSRVNTQYF. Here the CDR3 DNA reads TGTGCCAGCAGTGACGGGACTTCGCGGGTCAATACGCAGTATTTT.

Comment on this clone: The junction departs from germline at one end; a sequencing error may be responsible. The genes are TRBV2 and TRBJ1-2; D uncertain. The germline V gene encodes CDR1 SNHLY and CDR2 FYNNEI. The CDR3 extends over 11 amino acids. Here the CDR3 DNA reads TGTGGCAGCGCGGAAGTTTTTGGCTACACCTTC. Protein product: CGSAEVFGYTF. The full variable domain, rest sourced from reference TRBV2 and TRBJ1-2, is EPEVTQTPSHQVTQMGQEVILRCVPISNHLYFYWYRQILGQKVEFLVSFYNNEISEKSEIFDDQFSVERPDGSNFTLKIRSTKLEDSAMYFCGSAEVFGYTFGSGTRLTVV.

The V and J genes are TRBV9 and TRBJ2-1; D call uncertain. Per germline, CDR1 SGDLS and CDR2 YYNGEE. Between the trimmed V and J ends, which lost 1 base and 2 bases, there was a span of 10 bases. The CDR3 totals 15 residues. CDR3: CASSVTGGTYNEQFF. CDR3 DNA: TGTGCCAGCAGCGTAACTGGCGGTACCTACAATGAGCAGTTCTTC.

CDR3 in amino acids: CASSERGWEETQYF. DNA for the CDR3: TGTGCCAGCAGTGAAAGGGGCTGGGAAGAGACCCAGTACTTC. V and J are TRBV2 and TRBJ2-5; perhaps TRBD1 as D (5 bases). Germline values: CDR1 SNHLY, CDR2 FYNNEI. CDR3 length: 14 residues. The ends were cut back, 2 bases at V and 3 bases at J, with 10 bases in the middle.

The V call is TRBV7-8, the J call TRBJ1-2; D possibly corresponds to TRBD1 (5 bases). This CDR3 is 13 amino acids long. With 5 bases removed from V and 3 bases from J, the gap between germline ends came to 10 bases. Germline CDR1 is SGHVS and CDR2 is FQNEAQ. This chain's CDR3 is CASSLRGDYGYTF. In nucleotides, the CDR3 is TGTGCCAGCAGCCTACGGGGGGACTATGGCTACACCTTC. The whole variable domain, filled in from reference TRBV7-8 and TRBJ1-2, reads GAGVSQSPRYKVAKRGQDVALRCDPISGHVSLFWYQQALGQGPEFLTYFQNEAQLDKSGLPSDRFFAERPEGSVSTLKIQRTQQEDSAVYLCASSLRGDYGYTFGSGTRLTVV.

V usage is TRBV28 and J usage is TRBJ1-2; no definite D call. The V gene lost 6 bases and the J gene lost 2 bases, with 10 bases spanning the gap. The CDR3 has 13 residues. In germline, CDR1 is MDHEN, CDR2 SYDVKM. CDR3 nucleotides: TGTGCCAGCAGCTCAACATTCAACTATGGCTACACCTTC. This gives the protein CASSSTFNYGYTF.

For the CDR3, the DNA is TGTGCCAGCAGTTCGCCCCAGACTAGCGGGAGAGTAGAGACCCAGTACTTC. This encodes CASSSPQTSGRVETQYF. The rearrangement joins TRBV28 to TRBJ2-5; TRBD2 matches at 12 bases. V was clipped by 4 bases and J by 4 bases; unmatched bases: 10. CDR1 is MDHEN, CDR2 SYDVKM, per germline. The CDR3 sequence is 17 residues long.

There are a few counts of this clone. The CDR3 loop reads CASSDLKGQGRWAPRETQYF. The CDR3 DNA sequence: TGTGCCAGCAGTGACTTGAAAGGACAGGGGAGATGGGCCCCCAGAGAGACCCAGTACTTC. The gene calls are TRBV6-4 and TRBJ2-5; 9 bases fit TRBD1. V was pared by 1 base and J by 4 bases, with 19 bases of the junction left unmatched. Germline values: CDR1 MRHNA, CDR2 SNTAGT. The CDR3 totals 20 residues.

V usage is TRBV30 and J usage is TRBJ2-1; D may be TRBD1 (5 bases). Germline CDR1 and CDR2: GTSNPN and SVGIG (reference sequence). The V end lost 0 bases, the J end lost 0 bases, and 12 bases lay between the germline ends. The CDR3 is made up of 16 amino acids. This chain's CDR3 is CAWSVSWGSSYNEQFF. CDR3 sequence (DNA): TGTGCCTGGAGTGTTTCTTGGGGCAGCTCCTACAATGAGCAGTTCTTC.

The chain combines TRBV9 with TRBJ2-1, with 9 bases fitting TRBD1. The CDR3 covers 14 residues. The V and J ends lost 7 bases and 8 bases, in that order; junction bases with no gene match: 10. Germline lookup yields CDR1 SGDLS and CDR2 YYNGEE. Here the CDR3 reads CASGRDRVIDEQFF. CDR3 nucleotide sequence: TGTGCCAGCGGGCGGGACAGGGTTATAGATGAGCAGTTCTTC.

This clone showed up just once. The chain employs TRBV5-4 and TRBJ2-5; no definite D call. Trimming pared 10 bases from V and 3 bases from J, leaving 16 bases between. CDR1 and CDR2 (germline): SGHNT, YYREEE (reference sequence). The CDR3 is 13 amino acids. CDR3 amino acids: CACRRVEEETQYF. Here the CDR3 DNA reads TGTGCCTGCCGGAGAGTAGAGGAAGAGACCCAGTACTTC.

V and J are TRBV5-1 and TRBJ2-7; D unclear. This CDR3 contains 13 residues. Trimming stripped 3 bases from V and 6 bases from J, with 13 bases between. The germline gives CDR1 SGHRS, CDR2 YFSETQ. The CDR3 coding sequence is TGCGCCAGCAGCTCAGGCCTCGTACGCGAGCAGTACTTC. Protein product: CASSSGLVREQYF.

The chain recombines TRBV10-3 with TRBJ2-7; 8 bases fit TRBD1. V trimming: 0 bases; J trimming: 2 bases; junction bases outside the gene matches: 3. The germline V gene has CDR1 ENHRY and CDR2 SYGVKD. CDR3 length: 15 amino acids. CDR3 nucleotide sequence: TGTGCCATCAGTGAGTCGATGACAGGGGCCTACGAGCAGTACTTC. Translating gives CAISESMTGAYEQYF.

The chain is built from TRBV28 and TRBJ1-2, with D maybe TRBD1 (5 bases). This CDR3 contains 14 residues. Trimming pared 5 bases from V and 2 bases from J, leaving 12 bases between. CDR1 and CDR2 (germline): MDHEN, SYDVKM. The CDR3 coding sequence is TGTGCCAGCAGTGGGCTTGGGGGGAACTATGGCTACACCTTC. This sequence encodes CASSGLGGNYGYTF.

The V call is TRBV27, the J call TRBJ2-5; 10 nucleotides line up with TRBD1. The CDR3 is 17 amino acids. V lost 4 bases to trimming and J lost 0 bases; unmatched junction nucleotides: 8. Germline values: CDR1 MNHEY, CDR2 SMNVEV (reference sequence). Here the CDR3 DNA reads TGTGCCAGCAGTTCAACGAGGACAGGGGGGTACCAAGAGACCCAGTACTTC. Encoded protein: CASSSTRTGGYQETQYF.

DNA of the CDR3: TGTGCCTGGAGCAGACAGGGGGGGAATGAAGCTTTCTTT. It is translated as CAWSRQGGNEAFF. This sequence joins TRBV30 and TRBJ1-1, with TRBD1 matching 9 bases. The V gene's germline CDR1 is GTSNPN and CDR2 SVGIG (reference sequence). This CDR3 contains 13 residues. V gave up 3 bases and J gave up 7 bases; unmatched junction bases: 6.

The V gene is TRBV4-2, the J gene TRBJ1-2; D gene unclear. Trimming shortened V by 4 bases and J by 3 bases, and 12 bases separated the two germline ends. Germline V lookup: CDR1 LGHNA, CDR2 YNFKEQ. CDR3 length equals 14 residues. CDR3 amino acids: CASSRPGEDYGYTF. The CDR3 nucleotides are TGTGCCAGCAGCCGGCCCGGGGAGGACTATGGCTACACCTTC.

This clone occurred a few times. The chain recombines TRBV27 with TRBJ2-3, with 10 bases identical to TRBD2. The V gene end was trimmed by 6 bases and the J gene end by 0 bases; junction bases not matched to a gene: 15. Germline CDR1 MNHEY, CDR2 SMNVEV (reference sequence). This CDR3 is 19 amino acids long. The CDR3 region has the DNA TGTGCCAGCAGACGAAATCCCCTCACTAGCGGGACTAGCACAGATACGCAGTATTTT. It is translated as CASRRNPLTSGTSTDTQYF.